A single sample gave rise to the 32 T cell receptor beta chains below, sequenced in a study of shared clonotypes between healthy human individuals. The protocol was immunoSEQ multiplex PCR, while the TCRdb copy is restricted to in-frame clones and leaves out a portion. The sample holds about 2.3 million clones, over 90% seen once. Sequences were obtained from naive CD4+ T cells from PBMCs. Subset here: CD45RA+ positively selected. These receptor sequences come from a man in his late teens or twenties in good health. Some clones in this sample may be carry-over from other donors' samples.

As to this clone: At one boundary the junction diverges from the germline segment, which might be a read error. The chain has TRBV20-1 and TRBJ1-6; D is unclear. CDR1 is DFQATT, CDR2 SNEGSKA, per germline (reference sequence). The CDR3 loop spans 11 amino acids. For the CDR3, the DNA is TGCAGTGCAGAGGCCAGGCCGTTTCCCTCGTTT. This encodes CSAEARPFPSF.

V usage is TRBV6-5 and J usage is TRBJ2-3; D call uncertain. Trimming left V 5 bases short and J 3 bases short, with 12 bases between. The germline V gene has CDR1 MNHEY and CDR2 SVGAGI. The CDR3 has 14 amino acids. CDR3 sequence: CASSASSKTDTQYF. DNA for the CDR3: TGTGCCAGCAGTGCATCCTCCAAAACAGATACGCAGTATTTT.

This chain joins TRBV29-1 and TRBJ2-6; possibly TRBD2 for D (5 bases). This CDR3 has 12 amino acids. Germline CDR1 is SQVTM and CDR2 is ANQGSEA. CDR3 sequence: CAEVSGANVLTF. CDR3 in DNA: TGCGCGGAGGTCTCTGGGGCCAACGTCCTGACTTTC.

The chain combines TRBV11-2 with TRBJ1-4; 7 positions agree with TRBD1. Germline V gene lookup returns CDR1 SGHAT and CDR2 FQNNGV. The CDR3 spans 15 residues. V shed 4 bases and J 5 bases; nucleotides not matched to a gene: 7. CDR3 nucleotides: TGTGCCAGCAGCTCGACAGGGCCTGGGAATGAAAAACTGTTTTTT. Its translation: CASSSTGPGNEKLFF.

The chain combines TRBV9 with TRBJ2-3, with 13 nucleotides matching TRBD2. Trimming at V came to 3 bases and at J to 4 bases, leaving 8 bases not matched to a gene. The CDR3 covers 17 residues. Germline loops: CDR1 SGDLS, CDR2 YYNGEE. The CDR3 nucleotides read TGTGCCAGCAGCGGTCCGACTAGCGGGAGGTCTCCAGATACGCAGTATTTT. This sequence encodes CASSGPTSGRSPDTQYF. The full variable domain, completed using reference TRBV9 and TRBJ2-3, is DSGVTQTPKHLITATGQRVTLRCSPRSGDLSVYWYQQSLDQGLQFLIQYYNGEERAKGNILERFSAQQFPDLHSELNLSSLELGDSALYFCASSGPTSGRSPDTQYFGPGTRLTVL.

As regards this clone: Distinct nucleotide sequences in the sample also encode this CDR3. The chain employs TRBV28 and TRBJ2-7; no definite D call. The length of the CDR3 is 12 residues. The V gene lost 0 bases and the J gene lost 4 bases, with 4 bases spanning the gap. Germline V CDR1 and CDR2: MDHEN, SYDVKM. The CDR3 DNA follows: TGTGCCAGCAGTTTATGGGGGTACGAGCAGTACTTC. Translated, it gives CASSLWGYEQYF. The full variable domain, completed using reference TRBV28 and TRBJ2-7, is DVKVTQSSRYLVKRTGEKVFLECVQDMDHENMFWYRQDPGLGLRLIYFSYDVKMKEKGDIPEGYSVSREKKERFSLILESASTNQTSMYLCASSLWGYEQYFGPGTRLTVT.

The CDR3 spells CASSPAQTGAHSNEQFF. DNA for the CDR3: TGTGCCAGCAGCCCAGCACAGACAGGGGCTCATAGCAATGAGCAGTTCTTC. V is TRBV11-3 and J is TRBJ2-1; 8 bases agree with TRBD1. In germline, CDR1 is SGHNT, CDR2 YENEEA. The CDR3 is made up of 17 amino acids. Trimming at V came to 5 bases and at J to 6 bases, leaving 15 bases not matched to a gene.

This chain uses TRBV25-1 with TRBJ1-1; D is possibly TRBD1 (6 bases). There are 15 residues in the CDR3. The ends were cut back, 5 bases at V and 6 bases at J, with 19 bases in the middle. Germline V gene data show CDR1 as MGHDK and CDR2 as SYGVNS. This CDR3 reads CASSQLLQGRAEAFF. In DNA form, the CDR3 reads TGTGCCAGCAGTCAACTCTTACAGGGTCGGGCTGAAGCTTTCTTT.

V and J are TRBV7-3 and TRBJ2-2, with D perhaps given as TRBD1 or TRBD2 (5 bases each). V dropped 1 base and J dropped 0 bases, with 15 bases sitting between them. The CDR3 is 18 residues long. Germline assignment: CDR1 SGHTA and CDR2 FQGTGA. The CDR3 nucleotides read TGTGCCAGCAGCTTAATGCCCACGGGACCAACGAACACCGGGGAGCTGTTTTTT. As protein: CASSLMPTGPTNTGELFF.

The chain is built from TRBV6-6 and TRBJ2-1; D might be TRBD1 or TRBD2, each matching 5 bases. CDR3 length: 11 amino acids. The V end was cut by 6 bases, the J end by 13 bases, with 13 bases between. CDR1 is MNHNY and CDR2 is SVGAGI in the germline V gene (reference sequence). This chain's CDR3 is CASSQRDQQFF. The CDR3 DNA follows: TGTGCCAGCAGCCAGAGGGACCAACAGTTCTTC.

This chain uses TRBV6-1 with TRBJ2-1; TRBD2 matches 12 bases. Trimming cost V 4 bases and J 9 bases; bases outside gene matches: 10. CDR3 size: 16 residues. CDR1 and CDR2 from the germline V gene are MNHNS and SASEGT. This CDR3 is CASSVLAGGPVGEQFF. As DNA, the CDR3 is TGTGCCAGCAGTGTCCTAGCGGGAGGGCCAGTGGGTGAGCAGTTCTTC.

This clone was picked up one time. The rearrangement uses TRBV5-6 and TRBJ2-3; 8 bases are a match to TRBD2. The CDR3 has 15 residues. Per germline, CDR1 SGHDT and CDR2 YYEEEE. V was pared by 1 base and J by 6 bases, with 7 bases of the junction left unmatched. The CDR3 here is CASSLPGTSYDTQYF. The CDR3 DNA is TGTGCCAGCAGCTTGCCCGGGACTAGTTATGATACGCAGTATTTT.

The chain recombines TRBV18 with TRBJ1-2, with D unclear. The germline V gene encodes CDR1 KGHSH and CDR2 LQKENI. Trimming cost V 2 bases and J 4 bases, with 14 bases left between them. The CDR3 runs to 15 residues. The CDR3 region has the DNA TGTGCCAGCTCACCAGCGCAGTCGCCCCTCTATGGCTACACCTTC. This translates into CASSPAQSPLYGYTF.

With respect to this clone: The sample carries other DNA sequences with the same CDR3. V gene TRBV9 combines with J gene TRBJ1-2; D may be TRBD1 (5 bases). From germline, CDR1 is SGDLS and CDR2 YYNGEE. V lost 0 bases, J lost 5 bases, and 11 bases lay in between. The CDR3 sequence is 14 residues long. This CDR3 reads CASSVEEGYYGYTF. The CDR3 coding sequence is TGTGCCAGCAGCGTAGAGGAGGGGTATTATGGCTACACCTTC.

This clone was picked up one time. CDR3 coding DNA: TGCAGCGCAGGGACAGGCGTAAACGAGCAGTACTTC. This gives the protein CSAGTGVNEQYF. The chain is built from TRBV29-1 and TRBJ2-7; 8 bases map to TRBD1. Germline V gene sequence: CDR1 SQVTM, CDR2 ANQGSEA. V was pared by 7 bases and J by 5 bases, with 7 bases of the junction left unmatched. There are 12 residues in the CDR3.

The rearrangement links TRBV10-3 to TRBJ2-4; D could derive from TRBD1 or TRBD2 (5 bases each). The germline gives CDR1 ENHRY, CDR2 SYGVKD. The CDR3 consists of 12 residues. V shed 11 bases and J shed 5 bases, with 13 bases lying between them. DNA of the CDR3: TGTGCCTCACGGGGCCGGGAAAACATTCAGTACTTC. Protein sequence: CASRGRENIQYF.

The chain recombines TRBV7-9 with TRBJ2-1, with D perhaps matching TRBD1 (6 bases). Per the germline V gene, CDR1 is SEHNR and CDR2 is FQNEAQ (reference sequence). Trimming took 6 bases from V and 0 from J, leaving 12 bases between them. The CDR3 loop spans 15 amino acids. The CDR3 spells CASRPGHSSYNEQFF. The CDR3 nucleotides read TGTGCCAGCAGACCGGGACACAGCTCCTACAATGAGCAGTTCTTC. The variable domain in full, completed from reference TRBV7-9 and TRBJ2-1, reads DTGVSQNPRHKITKRGQNVTFRCDPISEHNRLYWYRQTLGQGPEFLTYFQNEAQLEKSRLLSDRFSAERPKGSFSTLEIQRTEQGDSAMYLCASRPGHSSYNEQFFGPGTRLTVL.

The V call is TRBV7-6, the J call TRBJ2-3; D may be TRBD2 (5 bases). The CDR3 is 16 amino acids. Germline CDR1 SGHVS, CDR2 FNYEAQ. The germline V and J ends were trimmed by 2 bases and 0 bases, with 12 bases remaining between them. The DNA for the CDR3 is TGTGCCAGCAGCTTACAAGGGCTAGCTAGCACAGATACGCAGTATTTT. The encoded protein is CASSLQGLASTDTQYF.

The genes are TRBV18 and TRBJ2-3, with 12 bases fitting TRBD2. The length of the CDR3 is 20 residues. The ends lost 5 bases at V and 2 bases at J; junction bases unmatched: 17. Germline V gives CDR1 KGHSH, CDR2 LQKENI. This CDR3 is CASSSLTSGRDRGATDTQYF. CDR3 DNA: TGTGCCAGCTCATCGTTGACTAGCGGGAGAGATCGGGGGGCCACAGATACGCAGTATTTT.

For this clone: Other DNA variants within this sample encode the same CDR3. The CDR3 sequence: CASSYDGNTEAFF. As DNA, the CDR3 is TGTGCCAGCAGTTACGACGGGAACACTGAAGCTTTCTTT. The rearrangement uses TRBV7-9 and TRBJ1-1; no definite D call. V lost 6 bases to trimming and J lost 1 base, with 9 bases between them. The CDR3 has 13 residues. The V gene's germline CDR1 is SEHNR and CDR2 FQNEAQ (reference sequence).

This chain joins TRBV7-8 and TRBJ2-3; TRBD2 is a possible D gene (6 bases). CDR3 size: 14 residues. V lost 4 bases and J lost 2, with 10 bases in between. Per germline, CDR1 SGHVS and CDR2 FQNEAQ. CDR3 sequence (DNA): TGTGCCAGCAGCTCAGGGACTTTCACAGATACGCAGTATTTT. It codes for CASSSGTFTDTQYF. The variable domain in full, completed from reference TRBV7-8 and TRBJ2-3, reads GAGVSQSPRYKVAKRGQDVALRCDPISGHVSLFWYQQALGQGPEFLTYFQNEAQLDKSGLPSDRFFAERPEGSVSTLKIQRTQQEDSAVYLCASSSGTFTDTQYFGPGTRLTVL.

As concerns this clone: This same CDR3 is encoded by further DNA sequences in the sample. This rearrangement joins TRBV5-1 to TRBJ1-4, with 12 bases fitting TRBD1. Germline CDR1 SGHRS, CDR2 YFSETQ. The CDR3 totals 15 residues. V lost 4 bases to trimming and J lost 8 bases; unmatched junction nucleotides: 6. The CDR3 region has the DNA TGCGCCAGCAGCCTAGCCGGGACAGGGGGCGAAAAACTGTTTTTT. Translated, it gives CASSLAGTGGEKLFF.

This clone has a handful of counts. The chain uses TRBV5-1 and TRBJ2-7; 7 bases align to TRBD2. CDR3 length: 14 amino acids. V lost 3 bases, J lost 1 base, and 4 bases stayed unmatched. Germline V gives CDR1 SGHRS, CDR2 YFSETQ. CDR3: CASSSRLASYEQYF. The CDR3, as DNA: TGCGCCAGCAGCTCTCGACTAGCTTCCTACGAGCAGTACTTC.

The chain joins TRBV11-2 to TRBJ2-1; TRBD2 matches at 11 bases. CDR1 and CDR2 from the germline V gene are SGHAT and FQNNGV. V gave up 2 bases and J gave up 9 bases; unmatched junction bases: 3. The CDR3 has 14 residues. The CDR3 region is CASSLTGLAGEQFF. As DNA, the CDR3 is TGTGCCAGCAGCTTAACCGGACTAGCGGGTGAGCAGTTCTTC.

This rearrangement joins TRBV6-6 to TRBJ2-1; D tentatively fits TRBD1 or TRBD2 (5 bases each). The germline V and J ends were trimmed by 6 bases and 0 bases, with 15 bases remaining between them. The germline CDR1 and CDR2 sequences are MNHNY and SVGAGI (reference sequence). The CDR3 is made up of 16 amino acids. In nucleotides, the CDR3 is TGTGCCAGCAGCCCCCCCGGGGCACTCTCCTACAATGAGCAGTTCTTC. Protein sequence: CASSPPGALSYNEQFF.

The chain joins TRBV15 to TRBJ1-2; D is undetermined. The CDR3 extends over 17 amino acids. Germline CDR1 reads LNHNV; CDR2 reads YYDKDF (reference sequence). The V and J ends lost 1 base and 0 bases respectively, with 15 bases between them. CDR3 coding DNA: TGTGCCACCAGCAGAGCCCTGGGTATTCCCCCTAACTATGGCTACACCTTC. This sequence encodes CATSRALGIPPNYGYTF.

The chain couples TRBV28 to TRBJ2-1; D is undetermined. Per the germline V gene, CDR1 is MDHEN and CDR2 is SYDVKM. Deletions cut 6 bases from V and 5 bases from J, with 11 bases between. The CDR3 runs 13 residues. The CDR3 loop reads CASRPYGHNEQFF. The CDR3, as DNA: TGTGCCAGCAGACCCTACGGGCACAATGAGCAGTTCTTC. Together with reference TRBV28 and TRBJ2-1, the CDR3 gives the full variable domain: DVKVTQSSRYLVKRTGEKVFLECVQDMDHENMFWYRQDPGLGLRLIYFSYDVKMKEKGDIPEGYSVSREKKERFSLILESASTNQTSMYLCASRPYGHNEQFFGPGTRLTVL.

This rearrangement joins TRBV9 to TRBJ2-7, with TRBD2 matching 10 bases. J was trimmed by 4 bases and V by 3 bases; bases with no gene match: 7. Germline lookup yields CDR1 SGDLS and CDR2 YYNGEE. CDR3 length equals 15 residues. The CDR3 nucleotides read TGTGCCAGCAGCGCCGGTAGCGGGAGGAGATACGAGCAGTACTTC. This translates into CASSAGSGRRYEQYF. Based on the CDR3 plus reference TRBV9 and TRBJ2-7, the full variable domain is DSGVTQTPKHLITATGQRVTLRCSPRSGDLSVYWYQQSLDQGLQFLIQYYNGEERAKGNILERFSAQQFPDLHSELNLSSLELGDSALYFCASSAGSGRRYEQYFGPGTRLTVT.

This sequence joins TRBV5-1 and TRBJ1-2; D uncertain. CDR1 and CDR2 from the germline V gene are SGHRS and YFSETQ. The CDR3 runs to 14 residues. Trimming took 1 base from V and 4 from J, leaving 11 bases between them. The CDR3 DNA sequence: TGCGCCAGCAGCTTGACCCCGGCAGTCTATGGCTACACCTTC. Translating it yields CASSLTPAVYGYTF.

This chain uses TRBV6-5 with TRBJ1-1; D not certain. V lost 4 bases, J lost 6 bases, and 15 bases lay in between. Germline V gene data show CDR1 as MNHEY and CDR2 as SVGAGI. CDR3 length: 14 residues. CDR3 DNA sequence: TGTGCCAGCAGTTCAAAGACAAAAACCCCTGAAGCTTTCTTT. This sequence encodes CASSSKTKTPEAFF.

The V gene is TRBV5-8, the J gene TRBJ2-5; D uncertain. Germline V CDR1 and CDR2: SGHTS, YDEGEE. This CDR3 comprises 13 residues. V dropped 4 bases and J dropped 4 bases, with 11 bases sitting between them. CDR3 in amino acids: CASSPWTPETQYF. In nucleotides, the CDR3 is TGTGCCAGCAGCCCGTGGACCCCAGAGACCCAGTACTTC.

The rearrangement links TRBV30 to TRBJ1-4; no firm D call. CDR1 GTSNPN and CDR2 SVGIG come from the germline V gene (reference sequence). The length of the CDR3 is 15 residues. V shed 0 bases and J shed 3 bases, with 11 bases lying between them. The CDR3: CAWSVGQSANEKLFF. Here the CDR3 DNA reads TGTGCCTGGAGTGTCGGCCAATCGGCTAATGAAAAACTGTTTTTT.